The T cell receptor (beta chain) under discussion was sequenced for a study of blood T cell repertoires in COVID-19. Background on the study: Nucleic acid was either cDNA or gDNA, and it came from T cells, B-cell-depleted T cells, or PBMCs.

Per the original methods: Researchers report that nucleated cell counts were estimated from reference gene primer amplification. Clones were read by immunoSEQ multiplex PCR, and TCRdb kept only the in-frame ones, dropping some. V and J calls and clone size are those listed in that table; D and trimming were worked out from the DNA. The table shows tens of thousands of clones, with around nine tenths occurring only once. With V trimmed by 0 bases and J by 0 bases, 10 bases remained unmatched. The CDR3 runs 18 residues. Looked up from germline, CDR1 is GTSNPN and CDR2 is SVGIG (reference sequence). The clonotype was recovered from a human donor in a cohort sampled during active COVID-19. Sample: peripheral blood. The chain employs TRBV30 and TRBJ1-3; TRBD1 matches 8 bases. The CDR3 here is CAWSVGTGPIDSGNTIYF. CDR3 DNA: TGTGCCTGGAGTGTAGGGACAGGCCCCATAGACTCTGGAAACACCATATATTTT.